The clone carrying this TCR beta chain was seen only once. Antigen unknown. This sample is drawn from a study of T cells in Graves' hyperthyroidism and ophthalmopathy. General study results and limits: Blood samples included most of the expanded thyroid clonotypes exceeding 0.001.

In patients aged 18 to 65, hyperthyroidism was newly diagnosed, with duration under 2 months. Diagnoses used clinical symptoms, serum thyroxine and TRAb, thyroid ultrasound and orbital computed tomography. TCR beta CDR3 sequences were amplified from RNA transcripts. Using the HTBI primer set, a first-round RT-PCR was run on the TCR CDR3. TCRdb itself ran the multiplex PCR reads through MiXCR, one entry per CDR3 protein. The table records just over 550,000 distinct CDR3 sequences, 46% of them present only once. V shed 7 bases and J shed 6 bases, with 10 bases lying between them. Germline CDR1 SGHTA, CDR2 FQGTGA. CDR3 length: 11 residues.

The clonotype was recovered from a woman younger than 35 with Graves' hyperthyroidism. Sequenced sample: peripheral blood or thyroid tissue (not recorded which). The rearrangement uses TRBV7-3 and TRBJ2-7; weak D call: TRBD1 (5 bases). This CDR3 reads CASTLGVEQYF. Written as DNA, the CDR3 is TGTGCCAGCACTCTAGGGGTCGAGCAGTACTTC.